A selection of T cell receptor beta chains follows, all from one sample in a study of blood T cells in healthy people across ages. Via MiXCR, TCRdb re-called the 5' RACE reads, giving one row per CDR3 protein. The sample records 1 million or so distinct CDR3 sequences, 35% to 55% being singletons. The sequencing input was blood. These receptors all come from a woman aged 55-69 years in good health. The CDR3 runs from the conserved cysteine through the conserved F or W.

j_call,v_call,cdr3_aa
TRBJ2-3,TRBV21-1,CASSPEGHTQYF
TRBJ2-3,TRBV4-2,CASSQGLERTQYF
TRBJ1-2,TRBV6-5,CASSYSVGQGFYGYTF
TRBJ2-7,TRBV29-1,CSVEEQVGLDEQYF
TRBJ2-5,TRBV5-4,CASNEPGSETQYF
TRBJ2-1,TRBV2,CASASSGFYNEQFF
TRBJ2-1,TRBV29-1,CSAETRSYNEQFF
TRBJ2-1,TRBV7-3,CASSQTSVLYNEQFF
TRBJ1-2,TRBV18,CASSPAYTDYGYTF
TRBJ2-3,TRBV4-1,CASSQEVWDSDYTDTQYF
TRBJ2-1,TRBV2,CASRQLGSSYNEQFF
TRBJ1-2,TRBV12-3/TRBV12-4,CASSFGGGNGYTF
TRBJ2-3,TRBV20-1,CSALGTSGRTDTQYF
TRBJ2-1,TRBV18,CASTGRGGNYNEQFF
TRBJ2-3,TRBV15,CATSKATDTQYF
TRBJ2-3,TRBV7-2,CASSTEPAFPDTQYF
TRBJ2-3,TRBV3-1,CASSRDGAGGSSTDTQYF
TRBJ2-1,TRBV12-3/TRBV12-4,CASSRGVSGRPSYNEQFF
TRBJ2-1,TRBV6-6,CASSSLQEIGHNEQFF
TRBJ1-2,TRBV7-9,CASSPFGGYTF
TRBJ2-1,TRBV20-1,CSASGLAGIGYEQFF
TRBJ1-2,TRBV20-1,CSASPGMDSRMFGYTF
TRBJ1-4,TRBV2,CASRTAFFNEKLFF
TRBJ1-5,TRBV18,CASSPWDRGDQPQHF
TRBJ2-3,TRBV5-1,CASSFLTSSTDTQYF
-,TRBV20-1,CSARATSGNLIYEQYF
TRBJ2-2,TRBV6-5,CASRISGRADTGELFF
TRBJ2-5,TRBV20-1,CSASDFTDSQETQYF
TRBJ2-3,TRBV4-1,CASSQGWGENTDTQYF
TRBJ1-2,TRBV6-5,CASTDRGRYGYTF
TRBJ2-3,TRBV6-2/TRBV6-3,CASTKSGTDTQYF
TRBJ2-3,TRBV12-3/TRBV12-4,CASSRGTQYF
TRBJ2-5,TRBV4-2,CASSQEWGNRGEQYF
TRBJ2-1,TRBV20-1,CSASSVGNEQFF
-,TRBV4-2,CASSSNRAGEQETQYF
TRBJ2-3,TRBV12-3/TRBV12-4,CASIRGESSTDTQYF
-,TRBV20-1,CSASTGVGAPYNEQYF
TRBJ2-3,TRBV13,CASSFTGESDTQYF
TRBJ1-1,TRBV6-5,CASSYSVAGGHTEAFF
TRBJ2-3,TRBV6-1,CASSEQERDTQYF
TRBJ1-2,TRBV6-5,CASTRGEGANGYTF
TRBJ2-1,TRBV6-5,CASSYLLAGTRSYNEQFF
TRBJ2-3,TRBV9,CASSAAPTDTQYF
TRBJ2-1,TRBV6-1,CASSWVIGQVNEQFF
TRBJ2-7,TRBV7-2,CASSSEGASSYEQYF
TRBJ2-5,TRBV19,CASSKNRVGETQYF